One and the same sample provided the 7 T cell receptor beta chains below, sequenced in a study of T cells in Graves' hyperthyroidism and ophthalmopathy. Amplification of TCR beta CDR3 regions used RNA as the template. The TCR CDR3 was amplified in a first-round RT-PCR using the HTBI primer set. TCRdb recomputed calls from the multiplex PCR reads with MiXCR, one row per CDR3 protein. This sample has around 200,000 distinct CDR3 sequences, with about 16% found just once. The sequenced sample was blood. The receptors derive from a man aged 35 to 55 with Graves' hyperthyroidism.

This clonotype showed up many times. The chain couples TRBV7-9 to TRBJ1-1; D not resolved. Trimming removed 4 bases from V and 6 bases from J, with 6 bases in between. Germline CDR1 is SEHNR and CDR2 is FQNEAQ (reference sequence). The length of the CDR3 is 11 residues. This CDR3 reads CASSYWAEAFF. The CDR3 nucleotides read TGTGCCAGCAGCTACTGGGCTGAAGCTTTCTTT. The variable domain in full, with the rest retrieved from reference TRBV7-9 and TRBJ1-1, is DTGVSQNPRHKITKRGQNVTFRCDPISEHNRLYWYRQTLGQGPEFLTYFQNEAQLEKSRLLSDRFSAERPKGSFSTLEIQRTEQGDSAMYLCASSYWAEAFFGQGTRLTVV.

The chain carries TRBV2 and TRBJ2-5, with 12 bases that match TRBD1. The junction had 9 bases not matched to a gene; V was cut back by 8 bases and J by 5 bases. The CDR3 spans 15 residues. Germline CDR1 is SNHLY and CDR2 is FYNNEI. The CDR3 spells CASGQGTGGGETQYF. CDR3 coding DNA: TGTGCCAGCGGCCAGGGGACAGGGGGCGGGGAGACCCAGTACTTC.

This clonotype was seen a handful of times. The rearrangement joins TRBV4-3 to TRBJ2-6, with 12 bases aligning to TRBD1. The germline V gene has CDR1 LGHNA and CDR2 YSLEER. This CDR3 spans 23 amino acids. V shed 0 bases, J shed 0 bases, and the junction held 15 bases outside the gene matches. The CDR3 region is CASSQDLIRWDRGHYSGANVLTF. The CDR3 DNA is TGCGCCAGCAGCCAAGATCTTATTCGTTGGGACAGGGGGCATTACTCTGGGGCCAACGTCCTGACTTTC.

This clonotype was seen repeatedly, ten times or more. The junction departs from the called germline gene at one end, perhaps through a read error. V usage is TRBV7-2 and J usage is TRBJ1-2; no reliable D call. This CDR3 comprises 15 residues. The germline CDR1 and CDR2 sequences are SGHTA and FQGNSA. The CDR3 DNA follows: TGTGCCAGCAACTTACGAGGGAGTGGCAACTATGGCTACACCTTC. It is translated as CASNLRGSGNYGYTF.

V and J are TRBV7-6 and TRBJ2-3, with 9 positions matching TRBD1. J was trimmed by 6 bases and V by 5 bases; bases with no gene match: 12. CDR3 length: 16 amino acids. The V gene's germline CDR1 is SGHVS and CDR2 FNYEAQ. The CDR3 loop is CASSPFGTGTGDTQYF. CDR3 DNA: TGTGCCAGCAGCCCCTTCGGGACAGGGACGGGGGATACGCAGTATTTT.

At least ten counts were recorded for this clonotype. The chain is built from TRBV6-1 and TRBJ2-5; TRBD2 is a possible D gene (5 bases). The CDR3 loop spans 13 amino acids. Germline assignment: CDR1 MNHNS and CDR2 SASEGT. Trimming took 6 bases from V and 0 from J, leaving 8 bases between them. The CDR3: CASRPGYQETQYF. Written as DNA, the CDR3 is TGTGCCAGCAGGCCGGGGTACCAAGAGACCCAGTACTTC.

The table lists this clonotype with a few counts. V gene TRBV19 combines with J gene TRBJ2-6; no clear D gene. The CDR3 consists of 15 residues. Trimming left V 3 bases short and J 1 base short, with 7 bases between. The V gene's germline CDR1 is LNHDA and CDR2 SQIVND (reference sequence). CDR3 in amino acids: CASSMAVSGANVLTF. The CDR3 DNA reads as TGTGCCAGTAGTATGGCCGTTTCTGGGGCCAACGTCCTGACTTTC.